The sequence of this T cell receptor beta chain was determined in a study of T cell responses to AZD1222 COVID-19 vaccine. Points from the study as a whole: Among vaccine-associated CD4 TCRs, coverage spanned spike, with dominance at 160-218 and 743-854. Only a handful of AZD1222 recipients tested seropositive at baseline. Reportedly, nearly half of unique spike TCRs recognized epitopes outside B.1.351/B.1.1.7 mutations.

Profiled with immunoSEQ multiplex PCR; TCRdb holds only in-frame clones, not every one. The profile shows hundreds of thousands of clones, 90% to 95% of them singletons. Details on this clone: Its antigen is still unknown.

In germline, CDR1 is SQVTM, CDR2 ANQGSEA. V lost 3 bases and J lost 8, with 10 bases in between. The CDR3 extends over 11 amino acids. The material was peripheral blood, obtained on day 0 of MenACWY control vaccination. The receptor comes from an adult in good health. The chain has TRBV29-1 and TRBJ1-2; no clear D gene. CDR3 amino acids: CSVEVNLGYTF. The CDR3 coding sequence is TGCAGCGTTGAGGTCAATCTAGGCTACACCTTC.